The TCR beta chain under discussion was sequenced for a study of brain T cells in children with intractable seizures. Clones were sequenced by immunoSEQ multiplex PCR, and TCRdb holds only the in-frame ones, with some missing. This repertoire shows about 80,000 clones, under 95% found once; its top ten account for approximately 24%. Sequencing was performed on peripheral blood, taken at surgery. The clonotype comes from a girl aged 2 to 9 with Rasmussen encephalitis and intractable seizures.

For the CDR3, the DNA is TGTGCCAGCAGCGAAGTACCGGGACAGGTAACGGGTGAGCAGTTCTTC. Its protein product is CASSEVPGQVTGEQFF. The gene calls are TRBV7-6 and TRBJ2-1, with 8 bases matching TRBD1. CDR3 length: 16 residues. The germline CDR1 and CDR2 sequences are SGHVS and FNYEAQ. J gave up 9 bases and V 5 bases, and 15 bases lay outside the gene matches.